Presented here are 8 T cell receptor beta chains from one specimen sequenced in a study of T cell changes during pregnancy in multiple sclerosis. Data came from immunoSEQ multiplex PCR; TCRdb stores just in-frame clones and leaves some out. The data contain approximately 88,000 clones, around 92% of them seen just once; the ten biggest clones take up roughly 3%. This specimen consisted of peripheral blood, obtained in the first trimester of pregnancy. These receptors all come from a female donor with multiple sclerosis, enrolled in a pregnancy study.

The chain joins TRBV15 to TRBJ2-7; the match to TRBD2 covers 9 bases. J gave up 3 bases and V 3 bases, and 6 bases lay outside the gene matches. The CDR3 contains 15 residues. From germline, CDR1 is LNHNV and CDR2 YYDKDF (reference sequence). The CDR3: CATSRFLAGSYEQYF. CDR3 coding DNA: TGTGCCACCAGCAGGTTCCTAGCGGGAAGCTACGAGCAGTACTTC.

The chain couples TRBV11-2 to TRBJ2-7; TRBD1 is a possible D gene (6 bases). This CDR3 comprises 15 residues. V was trimmed by 1 base and J by 3 bases, leaving 13 bases between them. The germline V gene encodes CDR1 SGHAT and CDR2 FQNNGV. Here the CDR3 DNA reads TGTGCCAGCAGCTTAGCCCCCGGCAGGGGCTACGAGCAGTACTTC. Residues: CASSLAPGRGYEQYF.

The chain combines TRBV19 with TRBJ2-6, with D perhaps matching TRBD1 (6 bases). This CDR3 region has 16 residues. The germline V gene has CDR1 LNHDA and CDR2 SQIVND (reference sequence). V lost 5 bases and J 0 bases, leaving 11 bases between the germline ends. CDR3 DNA sequence: TGTGCCAGTAGTGTCACAGGGAGCTCTGGGGCCAACGTCCTGACTTTC. This encodes CASSVTGSSGANVLTF. The variable domain in full, with the rest retrieved from reference TRBV19 and TRBJ2-6, is DGGITQSPKYLFRKEGQNVTLSCEQNLNHDAMYWYRQDPGQGLRLIYYSQIVNDFQKGDIAEGYSVSREKKESFPLTVTSAQKNPTAFYLCASSVTGSSGANVLTFGAGSRLTVL.

The chain recombines TRBV15 with TRBJ1-2, with D tentatively TRBD1 (5 bases). This CDR3 contains 17 residues. V dropped 0 bases and J dropped 4 bases, with 18 bases sitting between them. CDR1 is LNHNV, CDR2 YYDKDF, per germline (reference sequence). This CDR3 reads CATSRDSSGDQRYGYTF. CDR3 sequence (DNA): TGTGCCACCAGCAGAGATTCGTCGGGGGATCAGCGCTATGGCTACACCTTC.

V gene TRBV6-6 combines with J gene TRBJ2-7; 9 positions match TRBD1. V was clipped by 6 bases and J by 6 bases; unmatched bases: 9. Per germline, CDR1 MNHNY and CDR2 SVGAGI (reference sequence). The CDR3 loop spans 14 amino acids. CDR3 residues: CASSLGQGSREQYF. The CDR3 DNA is TGTGCCAGCAGCCTCGGACAGGGGAGTCGCGAGCAGTACTTC.

The chain joins TRBV2 to TRBJ2-1, with 8 bases that match TRBD2. V lost 10 bases and J lost 0; bases outside the gene matches: 5. The CDR3 sequence is 14 residues long. The germline gives CDR1 SNHLY, CDR2 FYNNEI. CDR3 in amino acids: CATRGLVSYNEQFF. CDR3 in DNA: TGTGCCACTCGGGGACTAGTCTCCTACAATGAGCAGTTCTTC.

The V and J genes are TRBV10-3 and TRBJ2-2; TRBD2 matches at 9 bases. Germline V gives CDR1 ENHRY, CDR2 SYGVKD. The CDR3 is 14 residues long. J was trimmed by 4 bases and V by 10 bases; bases with no gene match: 7. The CDR3: CATGSGSGTGELFF. Here the CDR3 DNA reads TGTGCCACTGGTAGCGGGAGCGGCACCGGGGAGCTGTTTTTT.

This chain connects TRBV29-1 to TRBJ2-1; 11 bases align to TRBD2. Losses at the gene ends were 6 bases for V and 6 bases for J; bases not matched to a gene: 7. CDR1 and CDR2 from the germline V gene are SQVTM and ANQGSEA. This CDR3 has 14 amino acids. DNA for the CDR3: TGCAGCGTGTTTGGGACTAGCGGTATCAATGAGCAGTTCTTC. Translated, it gives CSVFGTSGINEQFF.